The clone carrying this T cell receptor (beta chain) has a handful of counts. As yet, its antigen is unknown. The data are from a study of beta chain features in type 1 diabetes. Study as a whole: The patient and healthy donor groups were comparable for age, gender and cell yields.

Findings and limits, study-wide: Moderate but significant shortening of TCRB CDR3s was recorded in all four CD4+ subsets from Type 1 diabetes patients.

Every isolated RNA sample was fully reverse transcribed, so sequencing captured expressed TCRB transcripts. Sequencing used immunoSEQ multiplex PCR; TCRdb keeps in-frame clones, though not all of them. In the table there are about 150,000 clones, around 8% of which are singletons. Germline V gives CDR1 SGHTA, CDR2 FQGNSA. The CDR3 is 15 amino acids. The trim removed 4 bases at V and 1 base at J, leaving 3 bases unmatched. The source is a middle-aged woman with type 1 diabetes. This chain links TRBV7-2 with TRBJ2-5, with 10 bases lining up with TRBD2. The sample taken for sequencing was central memory CD4+ T cells from blood. The CDR3 region has the DNA TGTGCCAGCAGCTGGGTAGCGGGAGGCCAAGAGACCCAGTACTTC. It yields the protein CASSWVAGGQETQYF.